This record looks at one T cell receptor (beta chain) sequence and its context. What it recognizes is unknown. The sample is drawn from a study of T cell responses to AZD1222 COVID-19 vaccine. Study-level results: Possibly, clonal diversity was underestimated; donors were largely white British and included more females. Without day 14 samples, only post-peak T cell repertoires were studied.

Sequenced by immunoSEQ multiplex PCR; TCRdb stores in-frame clones only, minus some. Of about 84,000 clones in the sample, under 95% were seen once. The sample here was peripheral blood, taken 28 days after the second AZD1222 dose. This receptor was obtained from an adult who received the AZD1222 COVID-19 vaccine.

The CDR3 DNA is TGTGCCAGCAGTGAAAGGGCGACAGGCTATGGCTACACCTTC. This gives the protein CASSERATGYGYTF. This chain uses TRBV6-1 with TRBJ1-2; possible D gene TRBD1, 6 bases. The CDR3 length is 14 residues. Germline V gene sequence: CDR1 MNHNS, CDR2 SASEGT. V lost 2 bases and J lost 4, with 11 bases in between.